Shown below are 29 T cell receptor beta chains from a single sample sequenced in a study of regulatory T cells in long-lasting Graves disease. Time point indicated: newly diagnosed GD, antithyroid drugs for less than 3 months. Generation of the TCR library employed RNA extracted from PBMCs. To make TCR beta libraries, researchers used iRepertoire HTBI primers and Arm-PCR of CDR3 regions. Using its own MiXCR run on the multiplex PCR reads, TCRdb lists one record per CDR3 protein. In the table there are about 400,000 distinct CDR3 sequences, about a sixth of which are singletons. The sequencing here drew on peripheral blood mononuclear cells (PBMCs), taken at new diagnosis, from a patient treated with antithyroid drugs. These receptors all stem from a female donor with Graves disease.

This clonotype has more than one count but fewer than ten. The genes are TRBV12-3 or TRBV12-4 and TRBJ2-5; 7 nucleotides align to TRBD2. CDR3 length: 12 residues. J lost 7 bases, V lost 6 bases, and 5 bases had no gene match. CDR3 sequence: CASSPGGGTQYF. The CDR3 DNA is TGTGCCAGCAGCCCCGGCGGGGGGACCCAGTACTTC.

This clonotype has just a few counts. The junction and the germline gene differ at one end; a read error may be behind it. The chain is built from TRBV28 and TRBJ2-5, with D possibly called TRBD1 or TRBD2 (6 bases each). Germline-derived CDR1 and CDR2 are MDHEN and SYDVKM. The length of the CDR3 is 16 residues. CDR3 bases: TGTGTCAGCAGTTTCTTTGGCAGGGGAGGCCAAGAGACCCAGTACTTC. It codes for CVSSFFGRGGQETQYF.

This clonotype was detected many times. The rearrangement links TRBV6-2 or TRBV6-3 to TRBJ2-7; 9 nucleotides match TRBD2. CDR1 is MNHEY, CDR2 SVGEGT, per germline. The CDR3 runs 16 residues. The V gene end was trimmed by 7 bases and the J gene end by 6 bases; junction bases not matched to a gene: 16. The CDR3: CASTQVGGLASTEQYF. The CDR3, as DNA: TGTGCCAGCACCCAGGTGGGAGGACTAGCGTCGACCGAGCAGTACTTC.

This clonotype was seen many times. The chain carries TRBV6-2 or TRBV6-3 and TRBJ2-1, with D maybe TRBD2 (5 bases). Trimming left V 6 bases short and J 10 bases short, with 16 bases between. The V gene's germline CDR1 is MNHEY and CDR2 SVGEGT. CDR3 size: 13 residues. DNA for the CDR3: TGTGCCAGCAGAGACTTAGCGTCACACGAGCAGTTCTTC. This translates into CASRDLASHEQFF.

This clonotype came up many times. The chain combines TRBV5-1 with TRBJ1-1, with D maybe TRBD1 (6 bases). CDR3 size: 15 residues. V gave up 4 bases and J gave up 4 bases, with 17 bases separating them. The germline gives CDR1 SGHRS, CDR2 YFSETQ. The CDR3 here is CASSQITGRSTEAFF. CDR3 in DNA: TGCGCCAGCAGCCAAATCACAGGGCGGAGCACTGAAGCTTTCTTT.

This clonotype was seen repeatedly, ten times or more. V usage is TRBV19 and J usage is TRBJ2-2, with D unresolved. The CDR3 consists of 14 residues. Germline CDR1 and CDR2: LNHDA and SQIVND (reference sequence). V gave up 1 base and J gave up 5 bases, with 8 bases separating them. The CDR3 here is CASSIAKGTGELFF. The CDR3 DNA is TGTGCCAGTAGTATAGCAAAGGGAACCGGGGAGCTGTTTTTT.

The V and J genes are TRBV4-2 and TRBJ1-1, with D maybe TRBD1 (5 bases). CDR1 is LGHNA, CDR2 YNFKEQ, per germline. Between the trimmed V and J ends, which lost 10 bases and 6 bases, there was a span of 27 bases. This CDR3 region has 16 residues. The CDR3 DNA sequence: TGTGCCAACAGTGGGGGGGACGTGGGTATGGGCGCTGAAGCTTTCTTT. The encoded protein is CANSGGDVGMGAEAFF.

This clonotype was seen many times. J is TRBJ2-1 and V is TRBV12-5, with TRBD1 identical over 12 bases. V gave up 5 bases and J gave up 6 bases; unmatched junction bases: 8. This CDR3 is 16 amino acids long. Germline-derived CDR1 and CDR2 are LGHNT and FRNRAP. The CDR3 region is CASGPGGQGARNEQFF. The DNA of the CDR3 is TGTGCTAGTGGTCCAGGGGGACAGGGGGCGCGCAATGAGCAGTTCTTC.

This clonotype was observed many times. This rearrangement joins TRBV12-3 or TRBV12-4 to TRBJ1-4; 7 bases align to TRBD1. Unmatched junction bases numbered 2, after V lost 2 bases and J lost 5 bases. This CDR3 comprises 14 residues. The CDR3 DNA reads as TGTGCCAGCAGTTTAAGACAGGGAAATGAAAAACTGTTTTTT. Protein: CASSLRQGNEKLFF.

This clonotype was found many times. The gene calls are TRBV6-5 and TRBJ2-7; D is ambiguous. The V end was cut by 0 bases, the J end by 4 bases, with 4 bases between. The CDR3 contains 12 residues. Germline values: CDR1 MNHEY, CDR2 SVGAGI. The CDR3 loop reads CASSYSAYEQYF. CDR3 nucleotide sequence: TGTGCCAGCAGTTACTCCGCATACGAGCAGTACTTC.

This clonotype has at least ten counts. The chain links TRBV28 to TRBJ2-1; D unresolved. This CDR3 comprises 14 residues. V lost 1 base and J 7 bases, leaving 11 bases between the germline ends. In germline, CDR1 is MDHEN, CDR2 SYDVKM. The CDR3 spells CASSLFGMSNEQFF. The CDR3 region has the DNA TGTGCCAGCAGTTTATTTGGTATGTCAAATGAGCAGTTCTTC.

At least ten counts were recorded for this clonotype. This chain connects TRBV27 to TRBJ1-3, with D tentatively TRBD1 (5 bases). The ends were cut back, 5 bases at V and 0 bases at J, with 17 bases in the middle. The CDR3 consists of 17 residues. Germline values: CDR1 MNHEY, CDR2 SMNVEV (reference sequence). The CDR3 coding sequence is TGTGCCAGCAGTCCGGGACTCTGGGGGAGCTCTGGAAACACCATATATTTT. As protein: CASSPGLWGSSGNTIYF.

This clonotype was seen a few times. The V call is TRBV6-1, the J call TRBJ2-7; TRBD1 agrees at 7 bases. Germline V gene sequence: CDR1 MNHNS, CDR2 SASEGT. V was clipped by 8 bases and J by 2 bases; unmatched bases: 9. The CDR3 runs to 14 residues. Written as DNA, the CDR3 is TGTGCCAGCGAGACAGGGTACCCTCCCTACGAGCAGTACTTC. Its translation: CASETGYPPYEQYF.

The sample holds many counts of this clonotype. The chain links TRBV30 to TRBJ1-1; tentative D call: TRBD1 (5 bases). Germline V CDR1 and CDR2: GTSNPN, SVGIG (reference sequence). V lost 4 bases to trimming and J lost 5 bases, with 23 bases between them. This CDR3 is built from 16 residues. The CDR3 DNA reads TGTGCCTGGATGGAGGGGCGGCGGAATTCGGGAACTGAAGCTTTCTTT. Encoded protein: CAWMEGRRNSGTEAFF. The full variable domain, its missing parts supplied by reference TRBV30 and TRBJ1-1, is SQTIHQWPATLVQPVGSPLSLECTVEGTSNPNLYWYRQAAGRGLQLLFYSVGIGQISSEVPQNLSASRPQDRQFILSSKKLLLSDSGFYLCAWMEGRRNSGTEAFFGQGTRLTVV.

This clonotype was detected ten times or more. The rearrangement joins TRBV5-1 to TRBJ1-1; no firm D call. The germline V gene has CDR1 SGHRS and CDR2 YFSETQ. The CDR3 spans 14 residues. Trimming left V 4 bases short and J 2 bases short, with 12 bases between. CDR3 sequence reads: CASSVSGLNTEAFF. The CDR3 DNA reads as TGCGCCAGCAGCGTCTCGGGTCTTAACACTGAAGCTTTCTTT.

As regards this clonotype: A read error is likely here: a far larger clone is one base away. The chain's CDR3 is CSAIAGAGNEQYF. CDR3 bases: TGCAGTGCGATAGCGGGAGCGGGCAATGAGCAGTACTTC. The V call is TRBV20-1, the J call TRBJ2-7; 9 nucleotides match TRBD2. CDR1 DFQATT and CDR2 SNEGSKA come from the germline V gene (reference sequence). Trimming at V came to 6 bases and at J to 7 bases, leaving 10 bases not matched to a gene. This CDR3 contains 13 residues.

This clonotype was counted at least ten times. The chain couples TRBV7-9 to TRBJ2-7; D gene ambiguous. Between the trimmed V and J ends, which lost 3 bases and 7 bases, there was a span of 16 bases. The CDR3 runs to 14 residues. Germline-derived CDR1 and CDR2 are SEHNR and FQNEAQ (reference sequence). This chain's CDR3 is CASSFDTFLGEQYF. In DNA form, the CDR3 reads TGTGCCAGCAGCTTCGACACCTTTCTAGGTGAGCAGTACTTC.

This clonotype was seen more than once but under ten times. This sequence joins TRBV10-2 and TRBJ1-2; 8 nucleotides agree with TRBD1. The CDR3 sequence is 13 residues long. The germline gives CDR1 WSHSY, CDR2 SAAADI. V gave up 6 bases and J gave up 7 bases; unmatched junction bases: 7. CDR3 coding DNA: TGCGCCAGCAGCGAACAGGGGGGAAGTGGCTACACCTTC. Its protein is CASSEQGGSGYTF.

This clonotype was seen ten or more times. The chain uses TRBV29-1 and TRBJ1-1, with no clear D. The germline V gene has CDR1 SQVTM and CDR2 ANQGSEA. With 3 bases removed from V and 7 bases from J, the gap between germline ends came to 15 bases. This CDR3 comprises 13 residues. CDR3 in amino acids: CSVDAESTVEAFF. The CDR3 coding sequence is TGCAGCGTTGATGCGGAATCCACCGTTGAAGCTTTCTTT.

This clonotype came up many times. The chain is built from TRBV9 and TRBJ2-2; 15 bases are a match to TRBD2. The CDR3 sequence is 19 residues long. The germline CDR1 and CDR2 sequences are SGDLS and YYNGEE. V gave up 3 bases and J gave up 4 bases; unmatched junction bases: 10. In DNA, the CDR3 is TGTGCCAGCAGCGCCCCGGGACTAGCGGGAGGAGGGCCCACCGGGGAGCTGTTTTTT. Its translation: CASSAPGLAGGGPTGELFF.

This clonotype occurred a few times. V and J are TRBV18 and TRBJ1-1; tentative D call: TRBD1 (5 bases). This CDR3 region has 12 residues. Per germline, CDR1 KGHSH and CDR2 LQKENI. Trimming pared 5 bases from V and 7 bases from J, leaving 11 bases between. CDR3 sequence: CASSTQGGEAFF. DNA of the CDR3: TGTGCCAGCTCAACCCAGGGTGGTGAAGCTTTCTTT.

This clonotype was observed at least ten times. The chain employs TRBV4-1 and TRBJ1-1; D remains unclear. The CDR3 is made up of 15 amino acids. V lost 1 base and J lost 0, with 9 bases in between. Germline loops: CDR1 MGHRA, CDR2 YSYEKL. CDR3 sequence reads: CASSQVRLLNTEAFF. The CDR3 DNA follows: TGCGCCAGCAGCCAAGTAAGACTGTTGAACACTGAAGCTTTCTTT.

This clonotype was seen at least ten times. The CDR3 sequence: CASSVEGGGYEQYF. CDR3 bases: TGTGCCAGCAGCGTAGAAGGGGGAGGCTACGAGCAGTACTTC. V is TRBV9 and J is TRBJ2-7, with D perhaps given as TRBD1 or TRBD2 (6 bases each). V lost 0 bases and J 3 bases, leaving 10 bases between the germline ends. CDR3 size: 14 residues. CDR1 and CDR2 (germline): SGDLS, YYNGEE.

This clonotype appeared many times. The chain is built from TRBV4-2 and TRBJ2-1; TRBD2 matches at 10 bases. The CDR3 runs to 16 residues. Germline V gene sequence: CDR1 LGHNA, CDR2 YNFKEQ. V lost 0 bases and J lost 6; bases outside the gene matches: 5. The CDR3, as DNA: TGTGCCAGCAGCCAAGATTTAGCGGGGGGTGTCAATGAGCAGTTCTTC. It translates to CASSQDLAGGVNEQFF.

The J gene is TRBJ2-3, the V gene TRBV11-2; TRBD1 might be the D (5 bases). The J call may be in error: the DNA end matches TRBJ2-7 better. Germline lookup yields CDR1 SGHAT and CDR2 FQNNGV. CDR3 length: 15 amino acids. CDR3 sequence (DNA): TGTGCCAGCAGCTTATGGCAGGGCACTCGGTACGAGCAGTACTTC. Translated: CASSLWQGTRYEQYF.

This clonotype was picked up a small number of times. This sequence joins TRBV4-1 and TRBJ1-4, with D unclear. The CDR3 is made up of 16 amino acids. The germline V and J ends were trimmed by 0 bases and 7 bases, with 15 bases remaining between them. The germline gives CDR1 MGHRA, CDR2 YSYEKL. The CDR3 DNA reads TGCGCCAGCAGCCAAGATCATCGGAGTATCGGTGAAAAACTGTTTTTT. Its translation: CASSQDHRSIGEKLFF.

This clonotype was counted at least ten times. CDR3 nucleotide sequence: TGTGCCAGCAGCTTCCGTCTAGATTCCCTTAGCTCCTACGAGCAGTACTTC. The encoded protein is CASSFRLDSLSSYEQYF. This chain joins TRBV13 and TRBJ2-7; no clear D gene. Germline values: CDR1 PRHDT, CDR2 FYEKMQ (reference sequence). The CDR3 consists of 17 residues. The V end was cut by 3 bases, the J end by 0 bases, with 18 bases between. The full variable domain, its missing parts supplied by reference TRBV13 and TRBJ2-7, is AAGVIQSPRHLIKEKRETATLKCYPIPRHDTVYWYQQGPGQDPQFLISFYEKMQSDKGSIPDRFSAQQFSDYHSELNMSSLELGDSALYFCASSFRLDSLSSYEQYFGPGTRLTVT.

This clonotype has a count of ten or more. This sequence joins TRBV7-2 and TRBJ2-1; unclear D gene. In germline, CDR1 is SGHTA, CDR2 FQGNSA. Trimming left V 6 bases short and J 3 bases short, with 12 bases between. CDR3 length equals 14 residues. The CDR3 DNA sequence: TGTGCCAGCAGTTTGTACTCCGACTACAATGAGCAGTTCTTC. Translation: CASSLYSDYNEQFF. Full variable domain (outside the CDR3, taken from reference TRBV7-2 and TRBJ2-1): GAGVSQSPSNKVTEKGKDVELRCDPISGHTALYWYRQSLGQGLEFLIYFQGNSAPDKSGLPSDRFSAERTGGSVSTLTIQRTQQEDSAVYLCASSLYSDYNEQFFGPGTRLTVL.

This clonotype was observed a few times. V is TRBV7-2 and J is TRBJ2-4, with 9 bases lining up with TRBD1. Trimming cost V 2 bases and J 8 bases; bases outside gene matches: 19. CDR3 length: 19 residues. CDR1 and CDR2 (germline): SGHTA, FQGNSA. For the CDR3, the DNA is TGTGCCAGCAGCTTAACCACTCCGGGACAGGGCCCAACAATGGACATTCAGTACTTC. This translates into CASSLTTPGQGPTMDIQYF.